The 6 T cell receptor beta chains below come from one sample, sequenced in a study of blood T cell repertoires in COVID-19. Using immunoSEQ multiplex PCR, the repertoire was profiled, and TCRdb retains in-frame clones only, with some absent. There are about 120,000 clones in the sample; approximately 83% occur only once, and about 5% lies in the top ten. The sequencing input was peripheral blood. These receptors were obtained from a woman in her 70s with acute or convalescent COVID-19.

The rearrangement uses TRBV5-1 and TRBJ2-3; 8 nucleotides agree with TRBD2. CDR1 SGHRS and CDR2 YFSETQ come from the germline V gene. Losses at the gene ends were 0 bases for V and 4 bases for J; bases not matched to a gene: 7. This CDR3 contains 16 residues. CDR3 coding DNA: TGCGCCAGCAGCTTGGCCTATGCGGGGGGATCAGATACGCAGTATTTT. Translated, it gives CASSLAYAGGSDTQYF.

Here the CDR3 reads CAISTDIYGYTF. The CDR3 DNA is TGTGCCATCAGTACCGACATCTATGGCTACACCTTC. The chain uses TRBV10-3 and TRBJ1-2, with D hard to call. This CDR3 has 12 residues. Trimming removed 5 bases at V and 4 bases at J, with 8 bases between. The germline CDR1 and CDR2 sequences are ENHRY and SYGVKD.

The chain uses TRBV12-3 or TRBV12-4 and TRBJ1-1; D unresolved. The CDR3 has 11 amino acids. V dropped 7 bases and J dropped 7 bases, with 10 bases sitting between them. The CDR3: CASTRELEAFF. Here the CDR3 DNA reads TGTGCCAGCACCCGGGAGCTTGAAGCTTTCTTT.

This clone has only a few counts. The chain couples TRBV5-1 to TRBJ1-2; D gene uncertain. Germline V gene sequence: CDR1 SGHRS, CDR2 YFSETQ. The CDR3 loop spans 13 amino acids. Trimming took off 4 bases at V and 6 bases at J, with 13 bases between the two ends. This CDR3 is CASSTGLSDGYTF. CDR3 bases: TGCGCCAGCAGCACCGGACTTTCGGATGGCTACACCTTC.

The gene calls are TRBV25-1 and TRBJ1-2; tentative D call: TRBD1 (5 bases). Germline assignment: CDR1 MGHDK and CDR2 SYGVNS. CDR3 length: 14 amino acids. The germline V and J ends were trimmed by 4 bases and 6 bases, with 15 bases remaining between them. This CDR3 reads CASSATGTIHGYTF. The CDR3 nucleotides are TGTGCCAGCAGTGCCACTGGGACTATCCATGGCTACACCTTC.

The CDR3 coding sequence is TGTGCCAGCAGCCTTGGGTCAGGCGGGATTCCGCGCTACACCTTC. The encoded protein is CASSLGSGGIPRYTF. The V gene is TRBV7-2, the J gene TRBJ1-2; no clear D. Germline lookup yields CDR1 SGHTA and CDR2 FQGNSA. CDR3 length: 15 amino acids. Trimming removed 5 bases from V and 9 bases from J, with 22 bases in between.